This T cell receptor beta chain is from a study of T cell responses to AZD1222 COVID-19 vaccine. Study conclusions and caveats: Regions 160-218 and 743-854 dominated among vaccine-associated CD4 TCRs spanning spike. Repertoire sampling occurred only after the peak T cell response.

The study pooled second doses at about 4 or about 12 weeks. The repertoire was sequenced with immunoSEQ multiplex PCR; TCRdb's copy has only in-frame clones and lacks some. The table includes roughly 150,000 clones, more than 75% detected once. Per the germline V gene, CDR1 is MGHRA and CDR2 is YSYEKL. The V and J ends lost 0 bases and 1 base, in that order; junction bases with no gene match: 5. The CDR3 runs to 17 residues. Note on this clone: Its matching antigen is unknown.

The sequences come from peripheral blood, collected 28 days after the second AZD1222 dose. The TCR comes from an adult who received the AZD1222 COVID-19 vaccine. The rearrangement uses TRBV4-1 and TRBJ2-1; 8 nucleotides match TRBD1. Written as DNA, the CDR3 is TGCGCCAGCAGCCAAGATGGGCAGGGGGCATCCTACAATGAGCAGTTCTTC. Residues: CASSQDGQGASYNEQFF.